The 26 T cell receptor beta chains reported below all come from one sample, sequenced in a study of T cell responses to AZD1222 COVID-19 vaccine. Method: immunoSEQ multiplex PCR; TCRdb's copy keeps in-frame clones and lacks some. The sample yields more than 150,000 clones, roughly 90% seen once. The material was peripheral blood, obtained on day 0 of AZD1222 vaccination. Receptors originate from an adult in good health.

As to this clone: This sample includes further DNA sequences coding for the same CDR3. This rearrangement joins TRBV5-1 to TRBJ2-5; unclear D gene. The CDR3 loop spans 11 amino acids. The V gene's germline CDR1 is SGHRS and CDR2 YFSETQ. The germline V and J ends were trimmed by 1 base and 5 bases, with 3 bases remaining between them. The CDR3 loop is CASSLSETQYF. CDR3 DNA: TGCGCCAGCAGCTTGTCTGAGACCCAGTACTTC.

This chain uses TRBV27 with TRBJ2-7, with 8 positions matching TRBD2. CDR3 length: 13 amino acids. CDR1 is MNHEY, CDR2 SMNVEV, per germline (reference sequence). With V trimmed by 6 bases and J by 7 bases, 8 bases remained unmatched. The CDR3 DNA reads TGTGCCAGCAGCCACGGGAGGGCGTGGGAGCAGTACTTC. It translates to CASSHGRAWEQYF.

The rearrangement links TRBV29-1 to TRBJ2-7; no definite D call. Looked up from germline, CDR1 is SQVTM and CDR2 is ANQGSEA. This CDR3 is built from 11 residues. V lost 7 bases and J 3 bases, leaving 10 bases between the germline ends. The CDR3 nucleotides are TGCAGCGGCACTCGTGACTACGAGCAGTACTTC. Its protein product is CSGTRDYEQYF.

In nucleotides, the CDR3 is TGTGCCAGTAGTATACCCAGCGGGACCTACAATGAGCAGTTCTTC. Encoded protein: CASSIPSGTYNEQFF. The chain is built from TRBV19 and TRBJ2-1; 7 bases map to TRBD2. V was pared by 2 bases and J by 2 bases, with 3 bases of the junction left unmatched. Per the germline V gene, CDR1 is LNHDA and CDR2 is SQIVND (reference sequence). This CDR3 contains 15 residues.

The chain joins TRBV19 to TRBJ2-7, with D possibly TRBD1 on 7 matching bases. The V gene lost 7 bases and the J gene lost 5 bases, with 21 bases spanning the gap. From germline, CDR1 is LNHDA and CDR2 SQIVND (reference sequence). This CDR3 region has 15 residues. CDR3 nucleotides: TGTGCCAGTACCCGGGACAGCATTAGCGGCCACGAGCAGTACTTC. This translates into CASTRDSISGHEQYF.

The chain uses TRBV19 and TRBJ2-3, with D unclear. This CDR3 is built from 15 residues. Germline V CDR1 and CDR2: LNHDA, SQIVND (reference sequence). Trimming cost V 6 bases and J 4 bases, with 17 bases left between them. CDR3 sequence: CASSGSVKGADTQYF. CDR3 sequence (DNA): TGTGCCAGTAGCGGTTCCGTCAAGGGTGCAGATACGCAGTATTTT.

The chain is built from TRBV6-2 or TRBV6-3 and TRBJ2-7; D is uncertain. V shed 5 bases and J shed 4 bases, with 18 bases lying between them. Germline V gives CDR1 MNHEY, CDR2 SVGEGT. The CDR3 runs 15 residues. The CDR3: CASSEAVKLLYEQYF. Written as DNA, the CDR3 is TGTGCCAGCAGTGAGGCGGTGAAGCTTCTGTACGAGCAGTACTTC.

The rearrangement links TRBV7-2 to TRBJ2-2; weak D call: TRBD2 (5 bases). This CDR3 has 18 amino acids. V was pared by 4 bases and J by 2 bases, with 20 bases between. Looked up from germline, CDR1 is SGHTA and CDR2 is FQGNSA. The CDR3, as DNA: TGTGCCAGCAGCTCGAGGGCCTCCCTAGGCCCTAACACCGGGGAGCTGTTTTTT. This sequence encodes CASSSRASLGPNTGELFF.

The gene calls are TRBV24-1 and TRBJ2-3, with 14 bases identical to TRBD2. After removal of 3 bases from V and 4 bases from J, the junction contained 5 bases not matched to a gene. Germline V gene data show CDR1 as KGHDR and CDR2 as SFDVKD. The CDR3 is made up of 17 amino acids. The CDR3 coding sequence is TGTGCCACCAGTGATCCGGGACTAGCGGGAGAAGCAGATACGCAGTATTTT. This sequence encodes CATSDPGLAGEADTQYF.

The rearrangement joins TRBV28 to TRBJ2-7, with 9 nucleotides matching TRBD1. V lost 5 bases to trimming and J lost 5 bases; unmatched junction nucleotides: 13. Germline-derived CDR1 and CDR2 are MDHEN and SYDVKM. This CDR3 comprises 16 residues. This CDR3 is CASSTNRGLGVDEQYF. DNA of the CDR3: TGTGCCAGCAGTACAAACAGGGGGCTGGGGGTAGACGAGCAGTACTTC.

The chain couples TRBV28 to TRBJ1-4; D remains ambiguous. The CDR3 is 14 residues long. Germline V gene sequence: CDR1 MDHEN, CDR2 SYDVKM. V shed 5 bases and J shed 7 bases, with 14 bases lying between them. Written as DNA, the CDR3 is TGTGCCAGCAGTGAGAGAGTAGATATTGAAAAACTGTTTTTT. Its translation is CASSERVDIEKLFF.

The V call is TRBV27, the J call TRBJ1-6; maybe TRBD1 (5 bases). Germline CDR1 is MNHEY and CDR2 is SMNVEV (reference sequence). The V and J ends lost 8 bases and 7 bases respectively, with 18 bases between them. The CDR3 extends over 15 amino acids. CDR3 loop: CASGISGARNSPLHF. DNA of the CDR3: TGTGCCAGCGGGATATCCGGGGCCCGCAATTCACCCCTCCACTTT.

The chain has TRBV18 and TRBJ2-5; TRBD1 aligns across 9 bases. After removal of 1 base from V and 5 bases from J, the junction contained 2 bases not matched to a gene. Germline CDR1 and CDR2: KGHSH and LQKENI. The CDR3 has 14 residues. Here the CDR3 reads CASSPLQGAETQYF. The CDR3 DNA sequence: TGTGCCAGCTCACCACTACAGGGGGCGGAGACCCAGTACTTC.

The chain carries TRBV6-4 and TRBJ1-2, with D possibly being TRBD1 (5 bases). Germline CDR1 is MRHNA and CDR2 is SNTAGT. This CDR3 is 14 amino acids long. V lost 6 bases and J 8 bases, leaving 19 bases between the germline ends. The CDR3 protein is CASRKSPAGDGYTF. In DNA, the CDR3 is TGTGCCAGCAGAAAGTCCCCGGCGGGGGACGGCTACACCTTC.

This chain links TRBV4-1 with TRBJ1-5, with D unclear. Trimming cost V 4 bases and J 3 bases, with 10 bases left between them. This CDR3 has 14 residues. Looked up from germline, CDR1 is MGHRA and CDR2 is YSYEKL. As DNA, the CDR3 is TGCGCCAGCAGCCCCGTCTCACACAATCAGCCCCAGCATTTT. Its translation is CASSPVSHNQPQHF.

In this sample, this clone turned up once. CDR3 bases: TGCGCCAGCAGCCAATTTTCTATCCCGGGCCCATCACCGGGATCCTACAATGAGCAGTTCTTC. Translation gives CASSQFSIPGPSPGSYNEQFF. The chain combines TRBV4-1 with TRBJ2-1; TRBD2 is a possible D gene (5 bases). Trimming shortened V by 2 bases and J by 1 base, and 27 bases separated the two germline ends. Germline-derived CDR1 and CDR2 are MGHRA and YSYEKL. This CDR3 contains 21 residues.

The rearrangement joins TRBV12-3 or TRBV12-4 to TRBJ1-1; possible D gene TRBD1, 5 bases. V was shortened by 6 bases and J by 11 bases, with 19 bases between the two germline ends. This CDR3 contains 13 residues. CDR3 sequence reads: CASRPQGYGCAFF. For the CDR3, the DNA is TGTGCCAGCAGGCCTCAGGGTTACGGGTGTGCTTTCTTT.

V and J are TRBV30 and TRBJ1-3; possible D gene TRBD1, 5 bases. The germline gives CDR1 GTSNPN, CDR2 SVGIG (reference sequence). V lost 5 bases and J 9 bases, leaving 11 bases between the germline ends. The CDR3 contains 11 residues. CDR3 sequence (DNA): TGTGCCTGGTCTGGTGGGGGCACCATATATTTT. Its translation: CAWSGGGTIYF.

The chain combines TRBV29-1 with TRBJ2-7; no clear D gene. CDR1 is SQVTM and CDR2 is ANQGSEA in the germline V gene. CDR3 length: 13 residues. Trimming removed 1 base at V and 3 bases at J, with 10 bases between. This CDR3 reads CSVEGGDGYEQYF. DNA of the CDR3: TGCAGCGTTGAAGGAGGTGATGGCTACGAGCAGTACTTC.

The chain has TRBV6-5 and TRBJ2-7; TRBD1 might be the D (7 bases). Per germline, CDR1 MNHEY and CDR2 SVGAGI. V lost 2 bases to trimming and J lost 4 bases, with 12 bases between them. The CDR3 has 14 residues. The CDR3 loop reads CASSYTQGGYEQYF. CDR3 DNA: TGTGCCAGCAGTTACACCCAGGGGGGTTACGAGCAGTACTTC.

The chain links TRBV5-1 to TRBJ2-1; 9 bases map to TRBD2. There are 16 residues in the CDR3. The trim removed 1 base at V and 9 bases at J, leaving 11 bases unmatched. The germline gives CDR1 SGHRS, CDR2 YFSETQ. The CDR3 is CASSLLVGGRAGEQFF. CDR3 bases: TGCGCCAGCAGCTTGTTAGTAGGCGGGAGGGCCGGTGAGCAGTTCTTC.

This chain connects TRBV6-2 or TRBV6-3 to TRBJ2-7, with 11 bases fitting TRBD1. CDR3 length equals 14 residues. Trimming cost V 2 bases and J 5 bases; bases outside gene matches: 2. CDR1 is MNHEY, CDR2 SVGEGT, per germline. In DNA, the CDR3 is TGTGCCAGCAGTTACCGGGGACAGGGGGACGAGCAGTACTTC. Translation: CASSYRGQGDEQYF.

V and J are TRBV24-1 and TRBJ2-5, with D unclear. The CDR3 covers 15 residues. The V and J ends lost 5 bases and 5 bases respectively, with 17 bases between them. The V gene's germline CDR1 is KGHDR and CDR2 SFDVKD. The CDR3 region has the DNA TGTGCCACCAGTGCCCAAGGGAAGGTAGGCGAGACCCAGTACTTC. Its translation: CATSAQGKVGETQYF.

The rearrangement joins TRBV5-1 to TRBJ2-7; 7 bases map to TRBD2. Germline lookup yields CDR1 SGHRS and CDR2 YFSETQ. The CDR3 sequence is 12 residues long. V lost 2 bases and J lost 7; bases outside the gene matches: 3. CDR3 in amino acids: CASSFRGEEQYF. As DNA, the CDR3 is TGCGCCAGCAGCTTTCGGGGGGAAGAGCAGTACTTC.

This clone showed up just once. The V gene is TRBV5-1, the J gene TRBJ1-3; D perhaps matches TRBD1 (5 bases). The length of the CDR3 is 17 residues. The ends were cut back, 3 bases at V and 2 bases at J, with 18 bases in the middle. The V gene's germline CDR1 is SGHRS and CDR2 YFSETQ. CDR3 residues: CASSSGIQGLAGNTIYF. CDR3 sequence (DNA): TGCGCCAGCAGCTCGGGCATTCAGGGCCTAGCTGGAAACACCATATATTTT. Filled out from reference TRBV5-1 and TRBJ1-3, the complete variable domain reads KAGVTQTPRYLIKTRGQQVTLSCSPISGHRSVSWYQQTPGQGLQFLFEYFSETQRNKGNFPGRFSGRQFSNSRSEMNVSTLELGDSALYLCASSSGIQGLAGNTIYFGEGSWLTVV.

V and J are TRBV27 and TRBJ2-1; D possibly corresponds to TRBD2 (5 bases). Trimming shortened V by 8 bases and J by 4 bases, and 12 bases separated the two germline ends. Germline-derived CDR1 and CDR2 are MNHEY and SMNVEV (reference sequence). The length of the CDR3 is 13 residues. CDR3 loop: CASVGLAYNEQFF. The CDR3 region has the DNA TGTGCCAGCGTAGGGCTAGCTTACAATGAGCAGTTCTTC.